The 15 T cell receptor beta chains given below trace back to one sample, sequenced in a study of OX40 agonist ivuxolimab in advanced cancers. Repertoires were generated with immunoSEQ multiplex PCR, while TCRdb's copy carries only in-frame clones and drops some. The sample has 60,000 to 70,000 clones, around 90% seen once. Sequenced here: CD4+ or CD8+ T cells sorted from blood, sampled in a trial of the OX40 agonist ivuxolimab. The receptors derive from an adult with an advanced solid tumor such as melanoma, head and neck, liver or kidney cancer.

This chain links TRBV2 with TRBJ1-1; D gene unclear. Germline lookup yields CDR1 SNHLY and CDR2 FYNNEI. This CDR3 has 14 amino acids. Trimming took 6 bases from V and 1 from J, leaving 12 bases between them. CDR3 protein: CASRLTEGNTEAFF. The CDR3 DNA is TGTGCCAGCAGGCTTACAGAGGGGAACACTGAAGCTTTCTTT.

The rearrangement uses TRBV4-1 and TRBJ1-1; a weak D match, TRBD1 (6 bases). Germline values: CDR1 MGHRA, CDR2 YSYEKL. The CDR3 spans 19 residues. V gave up 4 bases and J gave up 0 bases, with 24 bases separating them. CDR3 protein: CASSLKRPSQGTMNTEAFF. DNA for the CDR3: TGCGCCAGCAGCCTGAAAAGACCATCACAGGGTACCATGAACACTGAAGCTTTCTTT.

The chain combines TRBV28 with TRBJ2-1, with D maybe TRBD2 (6 bases). V dropped 2 bases and J dropped 4 bases, with 9 bases sitting between them. There are 14 residues in the CDR3. Germline CDR1 and CDR2: MDHEN and SYDVKM. Written as DNA, the CDR3 is TGTGCCAGCAGTTTAGGCGGGAAATACAATGAGCAGTTCTTC. It yields the protein CASSLGGKYNEQFF.

This clone was recorded a few times. The rearrangement joins TRBV4-1 to TRBJ1-1; perhaps TRBD1 as D (6 bases). Germline assignment: CDR1 MGHRA and CDR2 YSYEKL. The CDR3 consists of 14 residues. V lost 2 bases and J lost 5, with 12 bases in between. This CDR3 reads CASSQRSQGTEAFF. The CDR3 nucleotides are TGCGCCAGCAGCCAACGCTCCCAGGGGACTGAAGCTTTCTTT.

The V and J genes are TRBV6-6 and TRBJ1-2; TRBD1 matches 8 bases. Germline assignment: CDR1 MNHNY and CDR2 SVGAGI (reference sequence). The CDR3 is made up of 16 amino acids. Trimming removed 5 bases from V and 1 base from J; junction bases left unmatched: 9. CDR3 sequence reads: CASSNPPGGVNYGYTF. In nucleotides, the CDR3 is TGTGCCAGCAGTAACCCCCCAGGGGGCGTTAACTATGGCTACACCTTC.

The chain has TRBV19 and TRBJ2-6; D gene uncertain. Trimming left V 3 bases short and J 3 bases short, with 15 bases between. Germline V gives CDR1 LNHDA, CDR2 SQIVND (reference sequence). This CDR3 has 17 residues. The CDR3 loop reads CASSIRAARGGANVLTF. The CDR3 region has the DNA TGTGCCAGTAGTATTCGGGCGGCACGAGGTGGGGCCAACGTCCTGACTTTC.

The V gene is TRBV19, the J gene TRBJ2-3; TRBD2 aligns across 10 bases. Germline V gene data show CDR1 as LNHDA and CDR2 as SQIVND (reference sequence). The CDR3 extends over 15 amino acids. J gave up 0 bases and V 4 bases, and 1 base lay outside the gene matches. CDR3: CASSTTSGSTDTQYF. CDR3 in DNA: TGTGCCAGTAGTACGACTAGCGGGAGCACAGATACGCAGTATTTT.

The genes are TRBV30 and TRBJ2-7; 8 nucleotides line up with TRBD1. The germline gives CDR1 GTSNPN, CDR2 SVGIG (reference sequence). Trimming took 4 bases from V and 2 from J; bases not matched to a gene: 7. This CDR3 has 14 amino acids. CDR3 in amino acids: CAWTLVQGAYEQYF. Here the CDR3 DNA reads TGTGCCTGGACCCTAGTACAGGGGGCCTACGAGCAGTACTTC.

The V gene is TRBV18, the J gene TRBJ1-1, with D maybe TRBD1 (6 bases). CDR1 is KGHSH, CDR2 LQKENI, per germline. The V and J ends lost 0 bases and 5 bases respectively, with 13 bases between them. This CDR3 has 15 residues. CDR3 DNA: TGTGCCAGCTCACCACCGGTCGGGAGGGGGACTGAAGCTTTCTTT. Its protein product is CASSPPVGRGTEAFF.

The chain recombines TRBV12-2 with TRBJ2-3. TRBV12-2 is tagged as a pseudogene. There are 13 residues in the CDR3. This CDR3 is CASPCGETDTQYF. CDR3 DNA: TGTGCAAGTCCCTGTGGGGAAACAGATACGCAGTATTTT.

Only one count was recorded for this clone. The gene calls are TRBV29-1 and TRBJ1-2; D possibly corresponds to TRBD1 (6 bases). Germline V gene data show CDR1 as SQVTM and CDR2 as ANQGSEA. Trimming left V 3 bases short and J 8 bases short, with 13 bases between. This CDR3 is 12 amino acids long. The CDR3 protein is CSVERNRAGYTF. CDR3 DNA sequence: TGCAGCGTTGAGAGGAACAGGGCGGGCTACACCTTC.

This rearrangement joins TRBV7-3 to TRBJ2-3; 10 bases match TRBD2. After removal of 2 bases from V and 6 bases from J, the junction contained 11 bases not matched to a gene. The CDR3 loop spans 17 amino acids. Per the germline V gene, CDR1 is SGHTA and CDR2 is FQGTGA. The CDR3 DNA is TGTGCCAGCAGCTTACTGGGACTAGCGACCGCGGAGGATACGCAGTATTTT. It codes for CASSLLGLATAEDTQYF.

CDR3 region: CASSWGGVYEQYF. CDR3 DNA sequence: TGTGCCAGCAGTTGGGGGGGGGTCTACGAGCAGTACTTC. This chain connects TRBV6-5 to TRBJ2-7; TRBD2 agrees at 7 bases. The CDR3 is 13 residues long. V was clipped by 4 bases and J by 3 bases; unmatched bases: 3. Germline V CDR1 and CDR2: MNHEY, SVGAGI.

The chain combines TRBV28 with TRBJ2-5; 8 bases line up with TRBD2. Germline loops: CDR1 MDHEN, CDR2 SYDVKM. There are 15 residues in the CDR3. V lost 3 bases and J lost 7; bases outside the gene matches: 10. In DNA, the CDR3 is TGTGCCAGCAGTTTTCTAAGCGGGGGCGAAGGGACCCAGTACTTC. Translation gives CASSFLSGGEGTQYF.

This rearrangement joins TRBV5-1 to TRBJ2-3, with D possibly TRBD2 on 5 matching bases. The CDR3 contains 14 residues. Between the trimmed V and J ends, which lost 6 bases and 0 bases, there was a span of 11 bases. Germline CDR1 and CDR2: SGHRS and YFSETQ. CDR3 sequence: CASTDKRSTDTQYF. For the CDR3, the DNA is TGCGCCAGCACCGATAAGCGGAGCACAGATACGCAGTATTTT.